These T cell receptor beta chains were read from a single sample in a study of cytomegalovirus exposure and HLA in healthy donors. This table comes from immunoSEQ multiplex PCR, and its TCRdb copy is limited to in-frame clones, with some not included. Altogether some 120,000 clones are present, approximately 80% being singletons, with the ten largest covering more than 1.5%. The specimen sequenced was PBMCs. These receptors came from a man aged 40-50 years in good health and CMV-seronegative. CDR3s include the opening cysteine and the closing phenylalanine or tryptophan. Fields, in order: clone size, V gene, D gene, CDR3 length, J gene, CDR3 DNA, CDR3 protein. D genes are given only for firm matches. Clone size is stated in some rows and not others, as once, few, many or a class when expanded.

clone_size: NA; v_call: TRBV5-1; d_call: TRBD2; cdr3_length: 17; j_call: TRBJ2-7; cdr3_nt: TGCGCCAGCAGCGCGGGGACTAGCGGGTCTTACTCCTACGAGCAGTACTTC; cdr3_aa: CASSAGTSGSYSYEQYF
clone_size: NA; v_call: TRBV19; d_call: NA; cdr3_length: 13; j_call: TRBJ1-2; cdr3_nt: TGTGCCAGTAGTAAGGGGATGGGCTCTGGCTACACCTTC; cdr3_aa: CASSKGMGSGYTF
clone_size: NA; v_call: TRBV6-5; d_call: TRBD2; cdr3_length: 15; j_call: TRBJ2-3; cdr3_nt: TGTGCCAGCAGTTCAGCGGGAGCTATCACAGATACGCAGTATTTT; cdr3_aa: CASSSAGAITDTQYF
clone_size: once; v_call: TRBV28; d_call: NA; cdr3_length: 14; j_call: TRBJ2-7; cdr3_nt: TGTGCCAGCAGCCCGGACAGTTCCTCCTACGAGCAGTACTTC; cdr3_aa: CASSPDSSSYEQYF
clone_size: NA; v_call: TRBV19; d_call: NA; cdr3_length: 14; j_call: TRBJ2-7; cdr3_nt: TGTGCCAGTAGTATAGCTGCAGGGATTTACGAGCAGTACTTC; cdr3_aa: CASSIAAGIYEQYF
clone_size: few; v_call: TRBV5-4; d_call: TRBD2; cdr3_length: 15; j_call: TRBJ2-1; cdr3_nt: TGTGCCAGCAGCGACGGGACTAGCGGGAAAAATGAGCAGTTCTTC; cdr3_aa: CASSDGTSGKNEQFF
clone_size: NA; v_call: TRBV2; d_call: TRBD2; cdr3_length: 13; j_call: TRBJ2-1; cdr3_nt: TGTGCCATCCTACTAGCGGGGGATTATGAGCAGTTCTTC; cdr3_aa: CAILLAGDYEQFF
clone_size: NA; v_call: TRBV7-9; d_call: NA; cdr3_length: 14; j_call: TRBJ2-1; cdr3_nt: TGTGCCAGCAGCCGAAGCGGGACAGGCAATGAGCAGTTCTTC; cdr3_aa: CASSRSGTGNEQFF
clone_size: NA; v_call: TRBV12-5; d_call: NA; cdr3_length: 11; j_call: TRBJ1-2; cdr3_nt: TGTGCTAGTGGTGCGAGGGCTGGCTACACCTTC; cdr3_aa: CASGARAGYTF
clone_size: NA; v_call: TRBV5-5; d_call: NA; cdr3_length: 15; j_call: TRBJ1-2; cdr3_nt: TGTGCCAGCAGCCCACGACAGCTCTTAGGAGATGGCTACACCTTC; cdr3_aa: CASSPRQLLGDGYTF
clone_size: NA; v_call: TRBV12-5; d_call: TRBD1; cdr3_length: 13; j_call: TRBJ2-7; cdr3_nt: TGTGCTAGTGCCCGGGACAGGGGGCGCGAGCAGTACTTC; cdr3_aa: CASARDRGREQYF
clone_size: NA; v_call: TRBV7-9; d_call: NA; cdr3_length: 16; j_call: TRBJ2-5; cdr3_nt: TGTGCCAGCAGCCCCAAAACAGGGAGGGTGAAAGAGACCCAGTACTTC; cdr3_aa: CASSPKTGRVKETQYF
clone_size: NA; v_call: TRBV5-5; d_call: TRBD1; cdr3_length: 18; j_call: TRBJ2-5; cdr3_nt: TGTGCCAGCAGCCCCCGTCCCGGGACAGGAAATAGAAAAGAGACCCAGTACTTC; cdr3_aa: CASSPRPGTGNRKETQYF
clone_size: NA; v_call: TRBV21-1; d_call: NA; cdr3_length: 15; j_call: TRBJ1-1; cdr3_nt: TGTGCCAGCAGCGACCCTGACAGGGGTCGGACTGAAGCTTTCTTT; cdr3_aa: CASSDPDRGRTEAFF
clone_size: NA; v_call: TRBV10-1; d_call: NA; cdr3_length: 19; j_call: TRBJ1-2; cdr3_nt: TGCGCCAGCAGTGAGTCGGCAGCGGGAGGCAGGCAGAGGGACTATGGCTACACCTTC; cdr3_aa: CASSESAAGGRQRDYGYTF
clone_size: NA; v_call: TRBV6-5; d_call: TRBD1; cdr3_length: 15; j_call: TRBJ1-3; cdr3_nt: TGTGCCAGCAGTTACGACAGGGGGGAAGGAAACACCATATATTTT; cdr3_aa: CASSYDRGEGNTIYF
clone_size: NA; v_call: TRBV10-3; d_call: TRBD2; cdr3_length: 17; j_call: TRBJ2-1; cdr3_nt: TGTGCCATCAGTGATCGGGGGAGCGGGAAAACCTACAATGAGCAGTTCTTC; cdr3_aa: CAISDRGSGKTYNEQFF
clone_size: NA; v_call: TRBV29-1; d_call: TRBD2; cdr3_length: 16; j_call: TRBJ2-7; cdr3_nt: TGCAGCGTGATGGGGACTAGCGGGACCCACTCCTACGAGCAGTACTTC; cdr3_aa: CSVMGTSGTHSYEQYF
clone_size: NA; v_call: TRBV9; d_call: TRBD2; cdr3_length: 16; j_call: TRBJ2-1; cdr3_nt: TGTGCCAGCAGCGACCCGGGACTAGCGGCCTACAATGAGCAGTTCTTC; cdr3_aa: CASSDPGLAAYNEQFF
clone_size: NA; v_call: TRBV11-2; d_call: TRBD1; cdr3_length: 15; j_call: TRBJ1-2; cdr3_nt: TGTGCCAGCAGCTTAGATCTAACAGGGGGCTATGGCTACACCTTC; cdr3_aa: CASSLDLTGGYGYTF
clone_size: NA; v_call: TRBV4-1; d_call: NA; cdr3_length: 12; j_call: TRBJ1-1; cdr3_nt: TGCGCCAGCAGCCAAGGACAGCTTGAAGCTTTCTTT; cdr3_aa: CASSQGQLEAFF
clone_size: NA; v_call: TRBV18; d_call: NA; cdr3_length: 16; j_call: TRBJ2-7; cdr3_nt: TGTGCCAGCTCACCACGTGCCAATGCTGCGGGGTACGAGCAGTACTTC; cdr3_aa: CASSPRANAAGYEQYF
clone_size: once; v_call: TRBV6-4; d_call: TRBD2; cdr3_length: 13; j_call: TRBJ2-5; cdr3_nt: TGTGCCAGCAGTGAACTAGCGGGAGAGACCCAGTACTTC; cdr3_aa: CASSELAGETQYF
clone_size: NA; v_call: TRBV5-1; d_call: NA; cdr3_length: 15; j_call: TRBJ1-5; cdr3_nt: TGCGCCAGCAGCTTGTCCGGGGGATTAGGCCAGCCCCAGCATTTT; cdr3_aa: CASSLSGGLGQPQHF
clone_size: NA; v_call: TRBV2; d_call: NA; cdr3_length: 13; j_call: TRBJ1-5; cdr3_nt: TGTGCCAGCAGTGAAGGCGGTAATCAGCCCCAGCATTTT; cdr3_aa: CASSEGGNQPQHF